These 23 T cell receptor beta chains came from one sample sequenced in a study of tumor and adjacent non-tumor tissue in lung cancer. The library came from three nested PCR rounds adapted from ARM-PCR protocols. TCRdb analysed the multiplex PCR reads with MiXCR anew, one entry per CDR3 protein. The top ten clones hold roughly 27% of a sample with about 70,000 distinct CDR3 sequences, about 80% of them seen once. This sample's RNA came from whole unsorted tissue. Sequencing input: lung tumor tissue. The receptors derive from a man aged 55-75 years with non-small cell lung cancer.

On this clonotype itself: This CDR3 is missing its conserved last phenylalanine or tryptophan, likely due to a read error. It is unclear where the CDR3 begins or ends on the DNA, so no DNA is shown, and the CDR3 is as TCRdb lists it. This chain connects TRBV20-1 to TRBJ2-3. The CDR3 extends over 13 residues, inclusive of both ends. In germline, CDR1 is DFQATT, CDR2 SNEGSKA (reference sequence). CDR3 amino acids: CSDTGLDTDTHYL.

The chain couples TRBV6-1 to TRBJ2-7; 7 bases align to TRBD2. Germline CDR1 reads MNHNS; CDR2 reads SASEGT. This CDR3 comprises 13 residues. The junction had 7 bases not matched to a gene; V was cut back by 6 bases and J by 5 bases. The CDR3 reads CASSGTNVNEQYF. CDR3 coding DNA: TGTGCCAGCAGCGGGACTAACGTTAACGAGCAGTACTTC.

As to this clonotype: The CDR3 does not close with the conserved phenylalanine or tryptophan, likely indicating a read error. No DNA is shown, since the ends of the CDR3 on it are uncertain; the CDR3 is the one TCRdb lists. The CDR3 region is CASSSLAGVEQSY. V usage is TRBV6-2 or TRBV6-3 and J usage is TRBJ2-1; TRBD2 was called by the table and not checked on the DNA. The germline gives CDR1 MNHEY, CDR2 SVGEGT. 13 amino acids form the CDR3, both terminal residues included.

Note on this clonotype: The junction differs from germline at one of its ends, possibly a read error. The chain has TRBV29-1 and TRBJ2-5; tentatively, D is TRBD1 (6 bases). The CDR3 runs 13 residues. The V gene's germline CDR1 is SQVTM and CDR2 ANQGSEA. The CDR3 DNA is TGCTGCGTGGGGGCGGCTGTTCTTTGGACCCAGTACTTC. The encoded protein is CCVGAAVLWTQYF.

The chain couples TRBV20-1 to TRBJ2-7; D is possibly TRBD1 (5 bases). The J call may be mistaken, given a closer DNA end match to TRBJ2-1. This CDR3 region has 12 residues. Germline V gene sequence: CDR1 DFQATT, CDR2 SNEGSKA (reference sequence). CDR3 sequence: CSASDRPDEQFF. The CDR3 DNA reads as TGCAGCGCGAGTGACAGACCCGACGAGCAGTTCTTC.

This clonotype showed up just a few times. A much larger clonotype is one base distant, so this may be a read error. The V and J genes are TRBV11-3 and TRBJ2-3; D ambiguous. The length of the CDR3 is 14 residues. Germline assignment: CDR1 SGHNT and CDR2 YENEEA. With 10 bases removed from V and 3 bases from J, the gap between germline ends came to 17 bases. CDR3: CANRLRQPTDTQYF. As DNA, the CDR3 is TGTGCCAACAGATTGCGTCAGCCAACAGATACGCAGTATTTT.

The V call is TRBV20-1, the J call TRBJ1-5; TRBD1 might be the D (5 bases). V was cut by 5 bases and J by 8 bases, with 16 bases left in between. Germline V gene lookup returns CDR1 DFQATT and CDR2 SNEGSKA (reference sequence). CDR3 length: 13 amino acids. DNA for the CDR3: TGCAGTGCTCGGGCGGGGACGGAAGAGCCCCAGCATTTT. This codes for CSARAGTEEPQHF.

Turning to this clonotype: The junction does not match germline at one end; this may be a read error. The chain employs TRBV20-1 and TRBJ2-2; D may be TRBD2 (5 bases). Germline-derived CDR1 and CDR2 are DFQATT and SNEGSKA (reference sequence). This CDR3 region has 15 residues. The CDR3 sequence: CSAQRGPANTGKLFF. The CDR3 DNA reads TGCAGTGCTCAAAGAGGGCCAGCAAACACCGGGAAGCTGTTTTTT.

With regard to this clonotype: One end of the junction is discordant with germline, which a read error may explain. This rearrangement joins TRBV15 to TRBJ1-5, with D possibly TRBD1 on 5 matching bases. Germline V CDR1 and CDR2: LNHNV, YYDKDF (reference sequence). CDR3 size: 18 residues. The CDR3 spells CATSREARRSGSNQPQHF. In DNA form, the CDR3 reads TGTGCCACCAGCAGAGAGGCTCGGAGGTCAGGGAGCAATCAGCCCCAACATTTT.

Details on this clonotype: A much bigger clone sits one base away, suggesting this may be a read error. V usage is TRBV28 and J usage is TRBJ2-3; D might be TRBD2 (6 bases). The germline V gene has CDR1 MDHEN and CDR2 SYDVKM. CDR3 length: 14 residues. The ends were cut back, 2 bases at V and 6 bases at J, with 12 bases in the middle. The CDR3 coding sequence is TGTGCCAGCAGTTTACGGGGGAGAGGGGATACGCAGTATTTT. Protein sequence: CASSLRGRGDTQYF.

In this sample, this clonotype is medium-sized. The CDR3 nucleotides read TGCAGCGTTACCGTTGTAGCCTCTGGAAACACCATATATTTT. Its translation is CSVTVVASGNTIYF. The chain recombines TRBV29-1 with TRBJ1-3; D gene unclear. V lost 5 bases and J lost 0, with 11 bases in between. Germline V gene data show CDR1 as SQVTM and CDR2 as ANQGSEA. The CDR3 has 14 residues.

Points on this clonotype: In this CDR3 the conserved last residue, phenylalanine or tryptophan, is missing, so a read error is likely. This chain connects TRBV5-4 to TRBJ2-1; 9 bases align to TRBD2. V trimming: 4 bases; J trimming: 5 bases; junction bases outside the gene matches: 7. The CDR3 extends over 15 amino acids. Per the germline V gene, CDR1 is SGHNT and CDR2 is YYREEE (reference sequence). CDR3 loop: CASSLGLAENNEQFL. The CDR3 DNA reads TGTGCCAGCAGCCTGGGACTAGCAGAGAACAATGAGCAGTTCCTC.

This clonotype has only a few counts. The chain carries TRBV5-1 and TRBJ2-7, with TRBD1 identical over 10 bases. Germline CDR1 reads SGHRS; CDR2 reads YFSETQ. This CDR3 is built from 15 residues. The J segment lost 1 base and the V segment lost 3 bases, leaving 4 bases of the junction unmatched. The DNA of the CDR3 is TGCGCCAGCAGCTACGGGACAGGGGTGTCCTACGAGCAGTACTTC. Protein: CASSYGTGVSYEQYF.

Notes on this clonotype: At one end the junction does not follow the germline gene, possibly because of a read error. CDR3 bases: TGTGCCAGTAGTCTAAGTACCGACAAACAGGACACTGAAGTTTTCTTT. This codes for CASSLSTDKQDTEVFF. The genes are TRBV12-3 or TRBV12-4 and TRBJ1-1; a possible D gene is TRBD1 (5 bases). This CDR3 contains 16 residues.

The rearrangement uses TRBV28 and TRBJ2-7, with TRBD2 as a possible D gene (6 bases). V dropped 4 bases and J dropped 4 bases, with 11 bases sitting between them. The germline gives CDR1 MDHEN, CDR2 SYDVKM. CDR3 length equals 13 residues. The CDR3 DNA follows: TGTGCCAGCAGTTGGCTAGCGAGTTACGAGCAGTACTTC. Translating gives CASSWLASYEQYF. The complete variable domain, with remaining parts taken from reference TRBV28 and TRBJ2-7, reads DVKVTQSSRYLVKRTGEKVFLECVQDMDHENMFWYRQDPGLGLRLIYFSYDVKMKEKGDIPEGYSVSREKKERFSLILESASTNQTSMYLCASSWLASYEQYFGPGTRLTVT.

Worth noting for this clonotype: Given a much more abundant clone one base away, this may be a read error. The gene calls are TRBV27 and TRBJ2-2, with a tentative D call TRBD2 (5 bases). The CDR3 covers 15 residues. Germline assignment: CDR1 MNHEY and CDR2 SMNVEV (reference sequence). The CDR3 nucleotides are TGTGCCAACAGTTTCACCCGTCGGGGCACCGGGGAGCTGTTTTTT. It codes for CANSFTRRGTGELFF.

This clonotype appeared once. Germline is not matched at one junction end, which may reflect a read error. The rearrangement links TRBV29-1 to TRBJ2-1, with 14 bases fitting TRBD2. CDR3 length equals 14 residues. Germline CDR1 reads SQVTM; CDR2 reads ANQGSEA. Here the CDR3 DNA reads TGCAGCGTTGGGGGGACTAGCGGGAGTAATGAGCACCTCTTC. Translating gives CSVGGTSGSNEHLF.

This clonotype was recorded many times. The J gene is TRBJ2-1, the V gene TRBV6-2 or TRBV6-3; possible D gene TRBD1, 6 bases. The CDR3 runs to 16 residues. V was trimmed by 6 bases and J by 0 bases, leaving 15 bases between them. Germline assignment: CDR1 MNHEY and CDR2 SVGEGT. The CDR3 is CASRTDRTRSYNEQFF. CDR3 nucleotide sequence: TGTGCCAGCAGAACTGACAGGACTCGCTCCTACAATGAGCAGTTCTTC.

This chain links TRBV5-1 with TRBJ2-5, with 7 bases matching TRBD2. The germline gives CDR1 SGHRS, CDR2 YFSETQ. J gave up 4 bases and V 4 bases, and 16 bases lay outside the gene matches. The CDR3 contains 17 residues. The CDR3: CASSRARGDGVRETQYF. CDR3 in DNA: TGCGCCAGCAGCCGAGCCCGGGGGGACGGCGTGAGAGAGACCCAGTACTTC.

About this clonotype itself: The conserved phenylalanine or tryptophan is not found at the CDR3 terminus, so this likely reflects a read error. The DNA is omitted, as the CDR3 cannot be located on it reliably, and the CDR3 follows TCRdb's listing. The V call is TRBV5-4, the J call TRBJ2-5; the tabulated D call, TRBD2, remains unverified against the DNA. Germline V gene lookup returns CDR1 SGHNT and CDR2 YYREEE (reference sequence). The CDR3 has 15 residues if both end residues are counted. The CDR3 loop is CASSLLAGGEETQYL.

The chain is built from TRBV11-3 and TRBJ2-3, with 12 bases that match TRBD2. With V trimmed by 5 bases and J by 6 bases, 12 bases remained unmatched. The CDR3 length is 17 residues. Germline V lookup: CDR1 SGHNT, CDR2 YENEEA. In DNA form, the CDR3 reads TGTGCCAGCAGCCCTACTAGCGGGGGGCACATGTATGATACGCAGTATTTT. Its translation: CASSPTSGGHMYDTQYF.

This clonotype was detected only once. The chain's CDR3 is CASSPERMGQFF. CDR3 coding DNA: TGTGCCAGCAGTCCGGAGCGTATGGGACAGTTCTTC. The chain couples TRBV6-6 to TRBJ2-1, with D hard to call. The CDR3 length is 12 residues. Germline-derived CDR1 and CDR2 are MNHNY and SVGAGI (reference sequence). Trimming removed 5 bases at V and 13 bases at J, with 15 bases between.

The chain is built from TRBV20-1 and TRBJ2-1; the match to TRBD2 covers 11 bases. Looked up from germline, CDR1 is DFQATT and CDR2 is SNEGSKA (reference sequence). The CDR3 is 12 amino acids. Trimming at V came to 8 bases and at J to 10 bases, leaving 7 bases not matched to a gene. DNA for the CDR3: TGCAGTAGTAGCGGGAGGGCCAGAGAGCAGTTCTTC. This encodes CSSSGRAREQFF.